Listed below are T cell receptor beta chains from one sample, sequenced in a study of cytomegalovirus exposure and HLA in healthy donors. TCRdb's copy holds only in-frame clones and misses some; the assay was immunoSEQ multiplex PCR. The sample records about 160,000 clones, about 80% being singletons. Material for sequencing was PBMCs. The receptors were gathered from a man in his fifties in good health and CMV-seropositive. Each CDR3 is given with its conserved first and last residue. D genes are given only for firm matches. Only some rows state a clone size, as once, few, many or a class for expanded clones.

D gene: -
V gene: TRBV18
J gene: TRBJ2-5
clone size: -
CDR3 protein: CASSPPSQGGETQYF
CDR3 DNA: TGTGCCAGCTCACCACCGTCCCAGGGTGGAGAGACCCAGTACTTC

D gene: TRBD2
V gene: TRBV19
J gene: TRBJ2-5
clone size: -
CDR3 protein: CASSGTSGGEETQYF
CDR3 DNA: TGTGCCAGTAGTGGGACTAGCGGGGGGGAAGAGACCCAGTACTTC

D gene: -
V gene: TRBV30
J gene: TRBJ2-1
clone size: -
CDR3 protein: CAWHGPSSYNEQFF
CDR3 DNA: TGTGCCTGGCATGGGCCGAGCTCCTACAATGAGCAGTTCTTC

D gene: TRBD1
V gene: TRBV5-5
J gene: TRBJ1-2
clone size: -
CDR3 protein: CASSLEQDRVFFDGYTF
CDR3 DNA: TGTGCCAGCAGCTTGGAGCAGGACAGGGTATTCTTCGATGGCTACACCTTC

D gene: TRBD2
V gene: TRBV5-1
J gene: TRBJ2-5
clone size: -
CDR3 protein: CASSPVAGGRETQYF
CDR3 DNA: TGCGCCAGCAGCCCTGTAGCGGGGGGGCGAGAGACCCAGTACTTC

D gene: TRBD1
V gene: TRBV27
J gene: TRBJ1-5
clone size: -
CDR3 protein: CASSLNGQGNQPQHF
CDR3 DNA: TGTGCCAGCAGCCTAAATGGACAGGGCAATCAGCCCCAGCATTTT

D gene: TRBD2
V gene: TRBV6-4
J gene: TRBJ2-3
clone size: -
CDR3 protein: CASSETSGPDTQYF
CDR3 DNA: TGTGCCAGCAGTGAGACTAGCGGACCAGATACGCAGTATTTT

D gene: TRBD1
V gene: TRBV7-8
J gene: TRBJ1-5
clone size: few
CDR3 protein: CASSGQGAVSNQPQHF
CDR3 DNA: TGTGCCAGCAGTGGACAGGGAGCTGTTAGCAATCAGCCCCAGCATTTT

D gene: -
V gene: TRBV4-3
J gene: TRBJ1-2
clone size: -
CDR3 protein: CASSQDTEPVARPGYTF
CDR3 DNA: TGCGCCAGCAGCCAAGATACGGAGCCAGTGGCTCGACCGGGCTACACCTTC

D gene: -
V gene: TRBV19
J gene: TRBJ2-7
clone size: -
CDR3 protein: CASSIAHSPTYEQYF
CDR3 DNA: TGTGCCAGTAGTATAGCGCACAGTCCCACCTACGAGCAGTACTTC

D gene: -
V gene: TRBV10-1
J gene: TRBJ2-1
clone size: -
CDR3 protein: CASSESWQGLDEQFF
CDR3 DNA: TGCGCCAGCAGTGAGTCGTGGCAGGGACTCGATGAGCAGTTCTTC

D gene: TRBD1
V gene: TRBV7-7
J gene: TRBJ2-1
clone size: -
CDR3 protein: CASSSLGQGDNEQFF
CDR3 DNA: TGTGCTAGCAGCTCTTTGGGACAGGGGGACAATGAGCAGTTCTTC

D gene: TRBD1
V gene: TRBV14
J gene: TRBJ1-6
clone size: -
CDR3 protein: CASSQDQWTGLDNSPLHF
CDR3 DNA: TGTGCCAGCAGCCAAGACCAATGGACAGGGCTCGACAATTCACCCCTCCACTTT

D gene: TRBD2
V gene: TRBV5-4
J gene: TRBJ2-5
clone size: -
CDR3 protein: CASSLRLAGEETQYF
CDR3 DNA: TGTGCCAGCAGCCTACGACTAGCGGGGGAAGAGACCCAGTACTTC

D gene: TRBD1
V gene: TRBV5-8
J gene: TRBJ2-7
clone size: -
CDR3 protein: CASSLGFATGSGQYF
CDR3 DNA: TGTGCCAGCAGCTTGGGTTTTGCGACAGGGTCTGGGCAGTACTTC

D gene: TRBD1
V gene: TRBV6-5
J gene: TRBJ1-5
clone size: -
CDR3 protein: CASRPDRGGQPQHF
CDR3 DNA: TGTGCCAGCAGACCCGACAGGGGAGGTCAGCCCCAGCATTTT

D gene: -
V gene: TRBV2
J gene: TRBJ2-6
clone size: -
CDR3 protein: CASSKVRQDRSVTGANVLTF
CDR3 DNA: TGTGCCAGCAGTAAGGTGAGACAGGATCGGAGCGTGACTGGGGCCAACGTCCTGACTTTC

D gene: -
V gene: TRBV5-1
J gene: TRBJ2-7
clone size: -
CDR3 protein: CASSWTAGAYEQYF
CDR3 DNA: TGCGCCAGCAGCTGGACAGCCGGGGCCTACGAGCAGTACTTC

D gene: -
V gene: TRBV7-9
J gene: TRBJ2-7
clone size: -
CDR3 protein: CASSFNLRTAEAYEQYF
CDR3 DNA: TGTGCCAGCAGCTTTAACCTTAGGACCGCGGAGGCCTACGAGCAGTACTTC

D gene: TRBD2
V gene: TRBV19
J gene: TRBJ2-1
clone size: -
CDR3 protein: CASRLAGGEYNEQFF
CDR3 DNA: TGTGCCAGTAGATTAGCGGGGGGCGAATACAATGAGCAGTTCTTC

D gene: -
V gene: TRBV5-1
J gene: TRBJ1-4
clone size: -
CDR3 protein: CASSSGGGGNEKLFF
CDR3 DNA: TGCGCCAGCAGCTCCGGGGGAGGCGGTAATGAAAAACTGTTTTTT

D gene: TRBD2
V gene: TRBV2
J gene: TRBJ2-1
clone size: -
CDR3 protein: CASRERGLAGDEQFF
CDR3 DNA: TGTGCCAGCAGAGAAAGGGGACTAGCTGGCGATGAGCAGTTCTTC

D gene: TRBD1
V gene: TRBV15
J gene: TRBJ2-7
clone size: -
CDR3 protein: CATRTRGQGSNEQYF
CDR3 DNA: TGTGCCACCAGGACCCGGGGACAGGGGTCCAACGAGCAGTACTTC

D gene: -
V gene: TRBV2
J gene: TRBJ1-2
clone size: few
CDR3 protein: CASSEGGAAGYGYTF
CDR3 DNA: TGTGCCAGCAGTGAAGGTGGGGCTGCGGGGTATGGCTACACCTTC

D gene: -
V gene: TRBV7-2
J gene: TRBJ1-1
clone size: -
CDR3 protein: CASSSNRVTEAFF
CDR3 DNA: TGTGCCAGCAGCTCCAACAGGGTCACTGAAGCTTTCTTT

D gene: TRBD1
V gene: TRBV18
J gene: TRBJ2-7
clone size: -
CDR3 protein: CASSSDRGGYEQYF
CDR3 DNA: TGTGCCAGCTCATCGGACAGGGGAGGCTACGAGCAGTACTTC

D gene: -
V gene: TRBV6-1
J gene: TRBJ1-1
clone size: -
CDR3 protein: CASSETPGWPTEAFF
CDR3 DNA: TGTGCCAGCAGTGAGACTCCAGGGTGGCCCACTGAAGCTTTCTTT

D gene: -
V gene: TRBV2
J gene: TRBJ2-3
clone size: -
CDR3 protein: CASSTPGTSITDTQYF
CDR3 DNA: TGTGCCAGCAGTACCCCCGGGACATCGATCACAGATACGCAGTATTTT

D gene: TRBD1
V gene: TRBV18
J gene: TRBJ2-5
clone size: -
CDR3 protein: CASSPTGLETQYF
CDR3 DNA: TGTGCCAGCTCACCGACAGGGTTGGAGACCCAGTACTTC

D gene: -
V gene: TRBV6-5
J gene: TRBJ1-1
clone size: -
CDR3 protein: CASRDDRDRAFF
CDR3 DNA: TGTGCCAGCAGGGATGACAGAGACCGGGCTTTCTTT

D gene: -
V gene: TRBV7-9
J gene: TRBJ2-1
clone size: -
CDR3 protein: CASSFSVYNEQFF
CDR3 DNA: TGTGCCAGCAGCTTTTCAGTCTACAATGAGCAGTTCTTC

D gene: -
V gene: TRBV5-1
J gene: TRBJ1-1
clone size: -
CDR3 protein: CASSLTWTGNNEAFF
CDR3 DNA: TGCGCCAGCAGCTTGACCTGGACGGGGAACAATGAAGCTTTCTTT

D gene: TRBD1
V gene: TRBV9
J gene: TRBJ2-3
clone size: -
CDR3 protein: CASSVAGQADTQYF
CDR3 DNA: TGTGCCAGCAGCGTAGCGGGACAGGCGGATACGCAGTATTTT

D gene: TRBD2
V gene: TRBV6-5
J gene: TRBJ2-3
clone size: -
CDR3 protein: CASGKTSGAADTQYF
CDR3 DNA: TGTGCCAGCGGTAAGACTAGCGGGGCGGCAGATACGCAGTATTTT

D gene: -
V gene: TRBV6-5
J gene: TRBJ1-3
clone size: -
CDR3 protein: CASRVTGSGNTIYF
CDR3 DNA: TGTGCCAGCAGGGTGACGGGCTCTGGAAACACCATATATTTT

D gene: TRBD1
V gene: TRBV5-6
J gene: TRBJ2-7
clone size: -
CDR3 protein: CASSSAGTGLDEQYF
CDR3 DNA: TGTGCCAGCAGCTCAGCCGGGACAGGGCTGGACGAGCAGTACTTC

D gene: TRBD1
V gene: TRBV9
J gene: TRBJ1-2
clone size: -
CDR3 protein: CASSVTGGDGYTF
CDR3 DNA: TGTGCCAGCAGCGTGACAGGGGGCGACGGCTACACCTTC

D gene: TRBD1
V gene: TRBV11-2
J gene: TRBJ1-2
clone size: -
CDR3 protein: CASSYYLGQGGSDGYTF
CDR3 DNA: TGTGCCAGCAGCTACTACCTGGGACAGGGGGGGAGCGATGGCTACACCTTC

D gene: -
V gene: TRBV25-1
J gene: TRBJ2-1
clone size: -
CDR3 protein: CASSIQGGVGQFF
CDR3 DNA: TGTGCCAGCAGTATACAGGGAGGGGTAGGGCAGTTCTTC

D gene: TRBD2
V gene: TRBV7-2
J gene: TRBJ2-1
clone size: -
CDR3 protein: CASSLHLAGYNEQFF
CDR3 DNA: TGTGCCAGCAGCTTACATCTAGCGGGGTACAATGAGCAGTTCTTC